The present TCR beta chain was sequenced within a study of cytomegalovirus exposure and HLA in healthy donors. At the level of the study: There were roughly 120 million unique TCR beta sequences, drawn from roughly 200 million T cells, in an earlier analysis. Study findings and constraints: With further analysis later on, most CMV-associated TCR beta chains appeared HLA-restricted. Later on, an analysis showed TCR association rates differing by HLA locus, with DRB1 the most and HLA-C the fewest.

A word on this clone: Antigen unknown.

The CDR3 consists of 15 residues. Germline V gene data show CDR1 as GTSNPN and CDR2 as SVGIG (reference sequence). Trimming at V came to 4 bases and at J to 2 bases, leaving 9 bases not matched to a gene. Use of 60 Vbeta and 13 Jbeta primers characterized the PCR. Sequencing used immunoSEQ multiplex PCR; TCRdb keeps in-frame clones, though not all of them. The profile covers 100,000 to 150,000 clones, with 75% to 85% appearing a single time and nearly 9.5% taken by the ten largest. The chain is built from TRBV30 and TRBJ2-3, with 7 bases identical to TRBD2. Source material: PBMCs. The TCR originated in a woman aged 45-65 years in good health and CMV-seropositive. The CDR3 loop is CAWNLGLADTDTQYF. CDR3 nucleotides: TGTGCCTGGAATCTCGGGCTAGCGGACACAGATACGCAGTATTTT.